This passage covers 10 T cell receptor beta chains from one sample sequenced in a study of beta chain features in type 1 diabetes. Expressed TCRB transcripts got sequenced, as all isolated RNA was reverse transcribed. Clones were sequenced by immunoSEQ multiplex PCR, and TCRdb holds only the in-frame ones, with some missing. This table has 160,000 or so clones, 11% appearing once. The sample consisted of central memory CD4+ T cells from blood. The receptor set was obtained from a man aged 18 to 29 in good health.

A few counts support this clone. The chain joins TRBV7-2 to TRBJ2-3; the D is unclear. This CDR3 has 14 amino acids. Trimming removed 1 base at V and 2 bases at J, with 7 bases between. Germline lookup yields CDR1 SGHTA and CDR2 FQGNSA. The CDR3 DNA follows: TGTGCCAGCAGCTTAGACTTTCTCACAGATACGCAGTATTTT. It specifies CASSLDFLTDTQYF.

This clone turned up a few times. The chain uses TRBV29-1 and TRBJ1-2; 10 bases are a match to TRBD1. Germline V gives CDR1 SQVTM, CDR2 ANQGSEA. There are 12 residues in the CDR3. With V trimmed by 4 bases and J by 8 bases, 4 bases remained unmatched. CDR3 nucleotide sequence: TGCAGCGTTGGACAGGGGGCTGGAGGCTACACCTTC. Its translation is CSVGQGAGGYTF.

This chain connects TRBV6-5 to TRBJ1-4; D might be TRBD1 (5 bases). Germline CDR1 MNHEY, CDR2 SVGAGI. The V end lost 4 bases, the J end lost 4 bases, and 10 bases lay between the germline ends. The CDR3 totals 14 residues. The CDR3 region has the DNA TGTGCCAGCAGTTCGACAGACAATAATGAAAAACTGTTTTTT. Encoded protein: CASSSTDNNEKLFF.

This chain joins TRBV7-9 and TRBJ2-7; perhaps TRBD2 as D (6 bases). The CDR3 totals 16 residues. Germline assignment: CDR1 SEHNR and CDR2 FQNEAQ (reference sequence). V dropped 0 bases and J dropped 0 bases, with 12 bases sitting between them. CDR3 sequence (DNA): TGTGCCAGCAGCTTAGCGCGGGGTAGTAGCTCCTACGAGCAGTACTTC. Its translation is CASSLARGSSSYEQYF.

This clone was observed a handful of times. The chain carries TRBV10-3 and TRBJ2-3, with D perhaps TRBD1 or TRBD2 (5 bases each). This CDR3 spans 13 amino acids. Germline V lookup: CDR1 ENHRY, CDR2 SYGVKD. Trimming left V 8 bases short and J 2 bases short, with 11 bases between. The CDR3 region is CAILEGPTDTQYF. CDR3 coding DNA: TGTGCCATCTTAGAGGGGCCCACAGATACGCAGTATTTT.

This clone was seen more than once but under ten times. V gene TRBV7-9 combines with J gene TRBJ1-1; TRBD1 matches 10 bases. This CDR3 spans 15 amino acids. Trimming removed 5 bases from V and 4 bases from J; junction bases left unmatched: 7. Germline assignment: CDR1 SEHNR and CDR2 FQNEAQ (reference sequence). The CDR3 nucleotides are TGTGCCAGCAGCGTCAACCGGGACAGGGGCACTGAAGCTTTCTTT. This encodes CASSVNRDRGTEAFF.

This clone was seen only a few times. This sample also contains other DNA sequences that code for the same CDR3. The genes are TRBV7-2 and TRBJ2-7, with D perhaps matching TRBD2 (5 bases). The CDR3 runs 14 residues. Trimming stripped 1 base from V and 3 bases from J, with 10 bases between. Germline V lookup: CDR1 SGHTA, CDR2 FQGNSA. This CDR3 reads CASSLGGSVYEQYF. The CDR3, as DNA: TGTGCCAGCAGCTTAGGTGGTAGCGTCTACGAGCAGTACTTC.

This clone was picked up a small number of times. The chain is built from TRBV19 and TRBJ2-5; 10 positions agree with TRBD1. Trimming removed 6 bases from V and 7 bases from J; junction bases left unmatched: 8. This CDR3 region has 14 residues. CDR1 and CDR2 (germline): LNHDA, SQIVND (reference sequence). DNA for the CDR3: TGTGCCAGTAGCCCTCGGACAGGGGGAGGGACCCAGTACTTC. This translates into CASSPRTGGGTQYF.

The genes are TRBV18 and TRBJ1-1; 7 nucleotides align to TRBD1. CDR1 is KGHSH, CDR2 LQKENI, per germline. The CDR3 has 13 amino acids. J gave up 7 bases and V 2 bases, and 4 bases lay outside the gene matches. The DNA for the CDR3 is TGTGCCAGCTCACCAGGGACAGAGCGTGAAGCTTTCTTT. Translation: CASSPGTEREAFF.

V gene TRBV16 combines with J gene TRBJ1-6; no firm D call. The CDR3 covers 14 residues. The V gene lost 3 bases and the J gene lost 8 bases, with 11 bases spanning the gap. The germline gives CDR1 KGHSY, CDR2 FQNENV. The CDR3 DNA reads TGTGCCAGCAGCCAGTTCCCCGGGGATTCACCCCTCCACTTT. Encoded protein: CASSQFPGDSPLHF.